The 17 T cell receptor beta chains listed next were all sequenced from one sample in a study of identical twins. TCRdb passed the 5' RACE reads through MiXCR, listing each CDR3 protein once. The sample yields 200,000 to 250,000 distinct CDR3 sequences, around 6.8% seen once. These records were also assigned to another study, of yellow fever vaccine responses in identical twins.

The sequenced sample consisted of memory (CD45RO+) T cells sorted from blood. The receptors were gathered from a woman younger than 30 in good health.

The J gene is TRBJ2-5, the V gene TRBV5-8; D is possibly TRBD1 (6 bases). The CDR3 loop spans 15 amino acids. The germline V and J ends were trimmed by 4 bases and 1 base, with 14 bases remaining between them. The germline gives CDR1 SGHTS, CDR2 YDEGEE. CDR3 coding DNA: TGTGCCAGCAGCCCCGTACAGGGTTCCCAAGAGACCCAGTACTTC. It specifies CASSPVQGSQETQYF.

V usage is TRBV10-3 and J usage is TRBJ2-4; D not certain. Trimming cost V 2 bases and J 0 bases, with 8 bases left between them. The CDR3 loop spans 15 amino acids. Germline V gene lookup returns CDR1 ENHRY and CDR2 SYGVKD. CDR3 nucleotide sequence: TGTGCCATCAGTGAGGCAGCTTTAGCCAAAAACATTCAGTACTTC. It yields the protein CAISEAALAKNIQYF.

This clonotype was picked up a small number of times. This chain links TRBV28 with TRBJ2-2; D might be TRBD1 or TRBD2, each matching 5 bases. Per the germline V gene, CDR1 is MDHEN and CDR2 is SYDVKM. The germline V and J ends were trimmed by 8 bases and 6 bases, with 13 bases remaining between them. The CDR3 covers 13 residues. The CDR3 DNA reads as TGTGCCAGCGGGGGATCTGGAGCCGGGGAGCTGTTTTTT. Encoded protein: CASGGSGAGELFF.

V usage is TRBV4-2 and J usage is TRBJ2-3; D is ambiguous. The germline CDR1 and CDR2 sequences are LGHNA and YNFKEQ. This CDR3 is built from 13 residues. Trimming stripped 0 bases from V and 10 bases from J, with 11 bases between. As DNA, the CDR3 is TGTGCCAGCAGCCAAGATGTCGGAACCCCGCAGTATTTT. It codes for CASSQDVGTPQYF.

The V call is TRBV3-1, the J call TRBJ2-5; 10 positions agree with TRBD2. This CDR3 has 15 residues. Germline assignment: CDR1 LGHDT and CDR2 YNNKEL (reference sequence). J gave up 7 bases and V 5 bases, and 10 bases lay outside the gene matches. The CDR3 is CASSLPRTSGTTQYF. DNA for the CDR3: TGTGCCAGCAGCTTGCCCAGGACTAGCGGTACGACCCAGTACTTC.

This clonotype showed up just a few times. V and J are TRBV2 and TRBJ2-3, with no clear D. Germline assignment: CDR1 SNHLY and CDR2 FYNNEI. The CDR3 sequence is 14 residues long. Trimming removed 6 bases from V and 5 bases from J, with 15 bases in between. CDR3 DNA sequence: TGTGCCAGCAGCAGAACCACGACGATAGATACGCAGTATTTT. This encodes CASSRTTTIDTQYF.

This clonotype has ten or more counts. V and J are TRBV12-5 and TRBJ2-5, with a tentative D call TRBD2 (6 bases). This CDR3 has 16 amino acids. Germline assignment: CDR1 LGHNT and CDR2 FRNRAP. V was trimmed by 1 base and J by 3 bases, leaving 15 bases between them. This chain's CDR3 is CASGLGWFGGEETQYF. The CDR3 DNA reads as TGTGCTAGTGGTTTGGGGTGGTTCGGGGGAGAAGAGACCCAGTACTTC.

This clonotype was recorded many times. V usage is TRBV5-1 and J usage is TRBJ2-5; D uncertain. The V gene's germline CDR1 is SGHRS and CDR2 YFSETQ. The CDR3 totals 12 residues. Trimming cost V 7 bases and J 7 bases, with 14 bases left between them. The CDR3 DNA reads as TGCGCCAGCTTCGGACGGAGTACGACCCAGTACTTC. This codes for CASFGRSTTQYF.

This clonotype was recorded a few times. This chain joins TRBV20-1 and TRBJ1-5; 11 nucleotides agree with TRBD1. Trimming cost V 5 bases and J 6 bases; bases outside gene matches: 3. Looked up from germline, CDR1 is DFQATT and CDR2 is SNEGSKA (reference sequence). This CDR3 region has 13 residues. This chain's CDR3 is CSAGQGAGQPQHF. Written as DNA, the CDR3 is TGCAGTGCTGGACAGGGGGCAGGTCAGCCCCAGCATTTT.

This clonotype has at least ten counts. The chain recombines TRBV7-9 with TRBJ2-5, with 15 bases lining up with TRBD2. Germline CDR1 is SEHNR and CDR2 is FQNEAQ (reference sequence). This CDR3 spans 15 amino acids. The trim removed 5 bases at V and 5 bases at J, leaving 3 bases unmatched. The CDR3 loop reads CASSPGLAGGETQYF. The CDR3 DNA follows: TGTGCCAGCAGCCCTGGACTAGCGGGAGGGGAGACCCAGTACTTC.

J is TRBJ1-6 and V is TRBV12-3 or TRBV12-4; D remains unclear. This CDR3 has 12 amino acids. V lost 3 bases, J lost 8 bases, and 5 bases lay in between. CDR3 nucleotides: TGTGCCAGCAGTTTCACGGATTCACCCCTCCACTTT. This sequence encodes CASSFTDSPLHF.

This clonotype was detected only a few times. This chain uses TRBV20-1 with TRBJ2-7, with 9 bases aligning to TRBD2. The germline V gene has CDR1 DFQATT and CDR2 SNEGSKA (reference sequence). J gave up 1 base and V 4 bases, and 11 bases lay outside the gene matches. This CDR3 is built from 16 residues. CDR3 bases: TGCAGTGCTAAGGGGGTCGTTCTAGCGGGATCCTACGAGCAGTACTTC. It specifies CSAKGVVLAGSYEQYF.

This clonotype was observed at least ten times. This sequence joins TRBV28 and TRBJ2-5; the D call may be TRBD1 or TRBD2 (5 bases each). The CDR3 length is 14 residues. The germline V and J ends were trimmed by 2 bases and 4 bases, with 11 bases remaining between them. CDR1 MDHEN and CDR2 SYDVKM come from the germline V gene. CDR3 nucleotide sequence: TGTGCCAGCAGTTTAGGGGACGACGTAGAGACCCAGTACTTC. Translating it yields CASSLGDDVETQYF.

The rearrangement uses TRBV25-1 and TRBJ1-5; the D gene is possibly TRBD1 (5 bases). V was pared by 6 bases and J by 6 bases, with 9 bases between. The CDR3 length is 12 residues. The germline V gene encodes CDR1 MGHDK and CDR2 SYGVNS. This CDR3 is CASRRGVQPQHF. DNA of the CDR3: TGTGCCAGCAGAAGGGGCGTTCAGCCCCAGCATTTT.

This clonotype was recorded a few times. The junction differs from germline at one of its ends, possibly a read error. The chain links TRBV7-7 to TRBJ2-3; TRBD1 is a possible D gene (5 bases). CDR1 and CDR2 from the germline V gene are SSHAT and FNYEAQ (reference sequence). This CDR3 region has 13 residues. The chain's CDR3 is CASSPSGAAKQYF. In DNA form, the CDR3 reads TGTGCTAGCAGTCCTTCTGGGGCGGCTAAGCAGTATTTT.

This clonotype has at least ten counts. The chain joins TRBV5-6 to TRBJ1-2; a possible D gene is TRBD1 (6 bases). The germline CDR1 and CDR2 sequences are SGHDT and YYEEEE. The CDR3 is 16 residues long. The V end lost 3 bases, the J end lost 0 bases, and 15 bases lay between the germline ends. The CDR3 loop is CASSSPQGRTNYGYTF. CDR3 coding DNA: TGTGCCAGCAGCTCACCACAGGGACGGACTAACTATGGCTACACCTTC.

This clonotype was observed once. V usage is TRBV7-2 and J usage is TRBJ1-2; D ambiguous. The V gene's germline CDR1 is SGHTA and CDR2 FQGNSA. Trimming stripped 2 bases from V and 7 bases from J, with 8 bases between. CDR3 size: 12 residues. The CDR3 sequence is CASSLLYGGYTF. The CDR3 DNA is TGTGCCAGCAGCTTACTTTACGGTGGCTACACCTTC.